Each of the 14 T cell receptor beta chains below was sequenced from the same sample in a study of monozygotic twins with inflammatory bowel disease. With the 5' RACE reads reprocessed, TCRdb shows one record per CDR3 protein and no DNA. The sample features some 450,000 distinct CDR3 sequences, with 2.4% in its top ten. The source material was blood. The receptors were sampled from a human donor with ulcerative colitis or Crohn's disease, or a healthy co-twin of an affected twin (not recorded which).

The chain uses TRBV12-5 and TRBJ1-1. CDR3 length: 13 amino acids. Germline loops: CDR1 LGHNT, CDR2 FRNRAP. CDR3: CASGPSMNTEAFF.

The chain is built from TRBV4-1 and TRBJ2-3; the TRBD1 assignment by TCRdb is unverifiable without DNA. The CDR3 sequence is 15 residues long. Looked up from germline, CDR1 is MGHRA and CDR2 is YSYEKL. CDR3 loop: CASSQVTGSADTQYF.

The chain joins TRBV6-6 to TRBJ2-1. The CDR3 consists of 12 residues. Germline V gene data show CDR1 as MNHNY and CDR2 as SVGAGI (reference sequence). The CDR3: CASSRLGVAKFF.

V and J are TRBV5-1 and TRBJ2-7; TCRdb indicates TRBD1, and absent DNA this call remains unverified. There are 15 residues in the CDR3. The V gene's germline CDR1 is SGHRS and CDR2 YFSETQ. The CDR3 sequence: CASSPPGTGAYEQYF.

The chain couples TRBV21-1 to TRBJ1-2; TCRdb outputs TRBD1, but without DNA this stays unchecked. TRBV21-1 is flagged as a pseudogene. This CDR3 comprises 14 residues. The CDR3 loop is CASSKPRGIYGYTF.

The rearrangement links TRBV10-3 to TRBJ1-1. Germline V lookup: CDR1 ENHRY, CDR2 SYGVKD. CDR3 length equals 13 residues. This chain's CDR3 is CAISAHENTEAFF.

The V gene is TRBV29-1, the J gene TRBJ2-5; the D gene TCRdb calls, TRBD1, cannot be checked with no DNA. Germline-derived CDR1 and CDR2 are SQVTM and ANQGSEA. CDR3 length: 13 amino acids. CDR3: CSVLQGAHETQYF.

CDR3: CSAPRGGQLNEKLFF. The V call is TRBV20-1, the J call TRBJ1-4; the D call of TRBD1 rests on TCRdb alone, since no DNA is present to check it. Looked up from germline, CDR1 is DFQATT and CDR2 is SNEGSKA (reference sequence). The CDR3 consists of 15 residues.

V gene TRBV6-2 or TRBV6-3 combines with J gene TRBJ2-7; TCRdb returns TRBD2, unconfirmable since there is no DNA. CDR3 length: 17 residues. The V gene's germline CDR1 is MNHEY and CDR2 SVGEGT. The CDR3 region is CASRSLQGQGSRYEQYF.

The chain links TRBV11-2 to TRBJ2-2; absent DNA, TCRdb's TRBD1 call cannot be checked. Germline-derived CDR1 and CDR2 are SGHAT and FQNNGV. This CDR3 contains 14 residues. The CDR3 loop is CASSFNRGTGELFF.

The J gene is TRBJ1-3, the V gene TRBV20-1; TCRdb's D call of TRBD1 is untestable without DNA. Germline V gives CDR1 DFQATT, CDR2 SNEGSKA (reference sequence). This CDR3 has 15 residues. The CDR3 loop is CSARDSGQKGNTIYF.

The genes are TRBV6-2 or TRBV6-3 and TRBJ2-1; the TCRdb D gene call, TRBD2, has no DNA to confirm it. The CDR3 has 15 amino acids. Germline lookup yields CDR1 MNHEY and CDR2 SVGEGT. This CDR3 is CASSLRLAAYNEQFF.

The chain carries TRBV11-1 and TRBJ2-7; the TCRdb D gene call, TRBD2, has no DNA to confirm it. Germline CDR1 and CDR2: SGHAT and FQDESV (reference sequence). The CDR3 has 16 amino acids. The CDR3: CASSSPTGTSGYEQYF. The full variable domain, rest sourced from reference TRBV11-1 and TRBJ2-7, is EAEVAQSPRYKITEKSQAVAFWCDPISGHATLYWYRQILGQGPELLVQFQDESVVDDSQLPKDRFSAERLKGVDSTLKIQPAELGDSAMYLCASSSPTGTSGYEQYFGPGTRLTVT.

This rearrangement joins TRBV5-1 to TRBJ2-1; the TCRdb D gene call, TRBD1, has no DNA to confirm it. From germline, CDR1 is SGHRS and CDR2 YFSETQ. This CDR3 is built from 16 residues. The CDR3 is CASSGRTPELLNEQFF.